The rows below give T cell receptor beta chains drawn from one sample of a study of blood T cell repertoires in COVID-19. Data came from immunoSEQ multiplex PCR; TCRdb stores just in-frame clones and leaves some out. The sample contains a few hundred thousand clones, approximately 89% of which appear only once. Sequencing was done on a sample of PBMCs or T cells enriched from blood (not recorded which). These receptors came from a woman aged 35 to 49 with acute COVID-19. Both conserved end residues are part of each CDR3. The order of the fields is J gene, D gene, V gene, clone size, CDR3 DNA, CDR3 protein. A D gene is named only where the DNA matches it firmly. Size values are once, few and many counts, or a class for expanded clones, and some rows have none.

J gene: TRBJ1-1; D gene: .; V gene: TRBV18; clone size: .; CDR3 DNA: TGTGCCAGCTCACCACCTAGGATAGGGGGGAACACTGAAGCTTTCTTT; CDR3 protein: CASSPPRIGGNTEAFF
J gene: TRBJ2-7; D gene: .; V gene: TRBV10-3; clone size: .; CDR3 DNA: TGTGCCATCAGTGAGTTCGGGGGGCCTTTGACCTACGAGCAGTACTTC; CDR3 protein: CAISEFGGPLTYEQYF
J gene: TRBJ1-4; D gene: .; V gene: TRBV7-9; clone size: few; CDR3 DNA: TGTGCCAGCAGCTTAGGTCAGGCAACTAATGAAAAACTGTTTTTT; CDR3 protein: CASSLGQATNEKLFF
J gene: TRBJ1-5; D gene: TRBD1; V gene: TRBV6-5; clone size: .; CDR3 DNA: TGTGCCAGCGGGAAAACAGGGGGGATCAATCAGCCCCAGCATTTT; CDR3 protein: CASGKTGGINQPQHF
J gene: TRBJ1-1; D gene: .; V gene: TRBV28; clone size: .; CDR3 DNA: TGTGCCAGCAGTTTCAACTATGGCAGCGCGAACACTGAAGCTTTCTTT; CDR3 protein: CASSFNYGSANTEAFF
J gene: TRBJ2-7; D gene: TRBD2; V gene: TRBV3-1/TRBV3-2; clone size: .; CDR3 DNA: TGTGCCAGCAGCCCGACTAGCGGGACTTATGACGAGCAGTACTTC; CDR3 protein: CASSPTSGTYDEQYF
J gene: TRBJ2-3; D gene: TRBD1; V gene: TRBV18; clone size: .; CDR3 DNA: TGTGCCAGCTCACCACCGGAGACAGGGGGCATGTATACGCAGTATTTT; CDR3 protein: CASSPPETGGMYTQYF
J gene: TRBJ1-5; D gene: .; V gene: TRBV20-1; clone size: .; CDR3 DNA: TGCAGTGCTAGTGGGGCCAACAATCAGCCCCAGCATTTT; CDR3 protein: CSASGANNQPQHF
J gene: TRBJ2-1; D gene: .; V gene: TRBV28; clone size: .; CDR3 DNA: TGTGCCAGCAGTTTCGGGTACAATGAGCAGTTCTTC; CDR3 protein: CASSFGYNEQFF
J gene: TRBJ2-3; D gene: TRBD2; V gene: TRBV28; clone size: .; CDR3 DNA: TGTGCCAGCAGTTTCCCAGCGGGAGTGGGAGATACGCAGTATTTT; CDR3 protein: CASSFPAGVGDTQYF
J gene: TRBJ2-7; D gene: TRBD1; V gene: TRBV4-1; clone size: once; CDR3 DNA: TGCGCCAGCAGCCAAACCGGGACAGGGCCCTACGAGCAGTACTTC; CDR3 protein: CASSQTGTGPYEQYF
J gene: TRBJ2-7; D gene: TRBD1; V gene: TRBV7-9; clone size: .; CDR3 DNA: TGTGCCAGCAGCCGACAGGGAGTAGGCTACGAGCAGTACTTC; CDR3 protein: CASSRQGVGYEQYF
J gene: TRBJ1-3; D gene: .; V gene: TRBV7-3; clone size: once; CDR3 DNA: TGTGCCAGCAGTCCCGACAGGAACTCTGGAAACACCATATATTTT; CDR3 protein: CASSPDRNSGNTIYF
J gene: TRBJ2-7; D gene: TRBD2; V gene: TRBV3-1/TRBV3-2; clone size: .; CDR3 DNA: TGTGCCAGCAGCCGTAAACCTCCGGGACTAGCGGGACTACTCCTCTACGAGCAGTACTTC; CDR3 protein: CASSRKPPGLAGLLLYEQYF
J gene: TRBJ2-5; D gene: .; V gene: TRBV10-1; clone size: .; CDR3 DNA: TGCGCCAGTGCCCCAGGGATCCAAGAGACCCAGTACTTC; CDR3 protein: CASAPGIQETQYF
J gene: TRBJ2-1; D gene: .; V gene: TRBV5-1; clone size: .; CDR3 DNA: TGCGCCAGCAGCTTCTTATGGGGCCGGGATGAGCAGTTCTTC; CDR3 protein: CASSFLWGRDEQFF
J gene: TRBJ1-2; D gene: .; V gene: TRBV20-1; clone size: .; CDR3 DNA: TGCAGTGCTAGTAGGTCGGGTGAAGGGGATGGCTACACCTTC; CDR3 protein: CSASRSGEGDGYTF
J gene: TRBJ1-5; D gene: .; V gene: TRBV28; clone size: .; CDR3 DNA: TGTGCCAGCAGTTTATCAGGGGTCGATCAGCCCCAGCATTTT; CDR3 protein: CASSLSGVDQPQHF
J gene: TRBJ1-2; D gene: .; V gene: TRBV14; clone size: .; CDR3 DNA: TGTGCCAGCAGTCCAACCGGGGGTCGGGGCTATGGCTACACCTTC; CDR3 protein: CASSPTGGRGYGYTF
J gene: TRBJ1-5; D gene: .; V gene: TRBV15; clone size: .; CDR3 DNA: TGTGCCACCAGTAGGATCGAATCGGCAGGTCAACTTGGCAATCAGCCCCAGCATTTT; CDR3 protein: CATSRIESAGQLGNQPQHF
J gene: TRBJ2-3; D gene: TRBD2; V gene: TRBV12-5; clone size: .; CDR3 DNA: TGTGCTAGTGGTTTGGTAACCAGCGGGGACTCCACAGATACGCAGTATTTT; CDR3 protein: CASGLVTSGDSTDTQYF
J gene: TRBJ1-5; D gene: .; V gene: TRBV19; clone size: once; CDR3 DNA: TGTGCCAGTATCAACCCCAGGGAAGTTGGAAATCAGCCCCAGCATTTT; CDR3 protein: CASINPREVGNQPQHF
J gene: TRBJ1-1; D gene: .; V gene: TRBV10-3; clone size: .; CDR3 DNA: TGTGCCCTGCAGGCTTTGAACACTGAAGCTTTCTTT; CDR3 protein: CALQALNTEAFF
J gene: TRBJ2-7; D gene: TRBD2; V gene: TRBV6-2/TRBV6-3; clone size: .; CDR3 DNA: TGTGCCAGCGGCCCCCCGGGACTAGCGGGACCTACCTACGTGCAGTACTTC; CDR3 protein: CASGPPGLAGPTYVQYF
J gene: TRBJ1-1; D gene: .; V gene: TRBV10-3; clone size: .; CDR3 DNA: TGTGCCTCTGGTGCGGGGTTGAACACTGAAGCTTTCTTT; CDR3 protein: CASGAGLNTEAFF
J gene: TRBJ2-5; D gene: TRBD1; V gene: TRBV29-1; clone size: .; CDR3 DNA: TGCAGCGTGGGGACAGGTGGAGAGACCCAGTACTTC; CDR3 protein: CSVGTGGETQYF
J gene: TRBJ1-1; D gene: .; V gene: TRBV18; clone size: .; CDR3 DNA: TGTGCCAGCTCACCATCCAGGGACACTGAAGCTTTCTTT; CDR3 protein: CASSPSRDTEAFF
J gene: TRBJ2-1; D gene: .; V gene: TRBV6-4; clone size: .; CDR3 DNA: TGTGCCAGCAGTGACGGACCGGGTGGGGCCCCCTACAATGAGCAGTTCTTC; CDR3 protein: CASSDGPGGAPYNEQFF
J gene: TRBJ1-1; D gene: .; V gene: TRBV5-4; clone size: .; CDR3 DNA: TGTGCCAGCAGCTGGGACACCTCCAACACTGAAGCTTTCTTT; CDR3 protein: CASSWDTSNTEAFF
J gene: TRBJ2-1; D gene: .; V gene: TRBV9; clone size: .; CDR3 DNA: TGTGCCAGCAGCGTAGTGGGTCGGGAAGGACCCAACAATGAGCAGTTCTTC; CDR3 protein: CASSVVGREGPNNEQFF
J gene: TRBJ2-5; D gene: TRBD1; V gene: TRBV6-5; clone size: .; CDR3 DNA: TGTGCCAGCAGTCCGTGGACAGGGATGGAAGAGACCCAGTACTTC; CDR3 protein: CASSPWTGMEETQYF
J gene: TRBJ2-1; D gene: TRBD2; V gene: TRBV27; clone size: .; CDR3 DNA: TGTGCCAGCAGTCCGTATCCGGCTAGCGGGAATGAGCAGTTCTTC; CDR3 protein: CASSPYPASGNEQFF
J gene: TRBJ1-1; D gene: .; V gene: TRBV27; clone size: .; CDR3 DNA: TGTGCCAGCAGGATCTTTACCCGGGGGTCGAACACTGAAGCTTTCTTT; CDR3 protein: CASRIFTRGSNTEAFF
J gene: TRBJ2-7; D gene: .; V gene: TRBV28; clone size: once; CDR3 DNA: TGTGCCAGCAGTTTGCGCCAGGGGGGCCCTTGTGAGCAGTACTTC; CDR3 protein: CASSLRQGGPCEQYF
J gene: TRBJ2-7; D gene: .; V gene: TRBV28; clone size: .; CDR3 DNA: TGTGCCATCGACAGGCGCGGGAGTACCTACGAGCAGTACTTC; CDR3 protein: CAIDRRGSTYEQYF
J gene: TRBJ1-1; D gene: TRBD1; V gene: TRBV14; clone size: .; CDR3 DNA: TGTGCCAGCAGCGATAGGGACAGCTACACTGAAGCTTTCTTT; CDR3 protein: CASSDRDSYTEAFF
J gene: TRBJ2-2; D gene: TRBD1; V gene: TRBV7-2; clone size: .; CDR3 DNA: TGTGCCAGCAGCCCGGGGACAGGGGGCGGGGAGCTGTTTTTT; CDR3 protein: CASSPGTGGGELFF
J gene: TRBJ1-2; D gene: .; V gene: TRBV18; clone size: once; CDR3 DNA: TGTGCCAGCTCAGGGACATCTAGGTATGGCTACACCTTC; CDR3 protein: CASSGTSRYGYTF
J gene: TRBJ2-3; D gene: .; V gene: TRBV2; clone size: .; CDR3 DNA: TGTGCCAGCAGGGTAGAGCGGGTCACAGATACGCAGTATTTT; CDR3 protein: CASRVERVTDTQYF
J gene: TRBJ2-6; D gene: TRBD2; V gene: TRBV19; clone size: .; CDR3 DNA: TGTGCCAGTAGTCTTGGGACTAGCGGAGTCATCGGTGGGGCCAACGTCCTGACTTTC; CDR3 protein: CASSLGTSGVIGGANVLTF
J gene: TRBJ1-5; D gene: .; V gene: TRBV12-2; clone size: .; CDR3 DNA: TGTGCAAGTCGCCCAGGGAACCCCTCCAGCAATCAGCCCCAGCATTTT; CDR3 protein: CASRPGNPSSNQPQHF
J gene: TRBJ1-2; D gene: .; V gene: TRBV19; clone size: .; CDR3 DNA: TGTGCCAGTAGTTTACAGGGTAACTATGGCTACACCTTC; CDR3 protein: CASSLQGNYGYTF
J gene: TRBJ2-7; D gene: TRBD2; V gene: TRBV6-5; clone size: once; CDR3 DNA: TGTGCCAGCAGTTACCAGCGGGGAGGGGCTTACGAGCAGTACTTC; CDR3 protein: CASSYQRGGAYEQYF
J gene: TRBJ2-3; D gene: TRBD1; V gene: TRBV5-4; clone size: .; CDR3 DNA: TGTGCCAGCAGCTTGTCGACAGGGGGCCCCACAGATACGCAGTATTTT; CDR3 protein: CASSLSTGGPTDTQYF
J gene: TRBJ1-5; D gene: TRBD1; V gene: TRBV6-5; clone size: .; CDR3 DNA: TGTGCCAGCTCCAGGGACAGAAATCAGCCCCAGCATTTT; CDR3 protein: CASSRDRNQPQHF
J gene: TRBJ2-5; D gene: TRBD2; V gene: TRBV3-1/TRBV3-2; clone size: once; CDR3 DNA: TGTGCCAGCAGCCAAGTGACTAGCGGGGGAGCAGAGACCCAGTACTTC; CDR3 protein: CASSQVTSGGAETQYF
J gene: TRBJ2-5; D gene: .; V gene: TRBV7-2; clone size: .; CDR3 DNA: TGTGCCAGCAGCCTACTGTCCCAAGAGACCCAGTACTTC; CDR3 protein: CASSLLSQETQYF
J gene: TRBJ2-3; D gene: .; V gene: TRBV21-1; clone size: .; CDR3 DNA: TGTGCCAGCACCGGGACTAGCGATACGCAGTATTTT; CDR3 protein: CASTGTSDTQYF
J gene: TRBJ2-1; D gene: TRBD2; V gene: TRBV6-4; clone size: .; CDR3 DNA: TGTGCCAGCAGTCGGGAGGGGATCAATGAGCAGTTCTTC; CDR3 protein: CASSREGINEQFF
J gene: TRBJ2-7; D gene: TRBD1; V gene: TRBV7-9; clone size: .; CDR3 DNA: TGTGCCAGCAGCTATCCTGACAGGGGGACCTACGAGCAGTACTTC; CDR3 protein: CASSYPDRGTYEQYF